This is a list of T cell receptor beta chains from one sample in a study of CD8+ T cells in alopecia areata. TCRdb keeps only in-frame clones here, not all; method: immunoSEQ multiplex PCR. The data show over 120,000 clones, roughly 52% seen once. The sequenced sample was CD8+ T cells sorted from blood, obtained at week 4, from a patient treated with tofacitinib. The receptors derive from a human donor with alopecia areata. Both conserved end residues are part of each CDR3. Each record gives: clone size, V gene, D gene, J gene, CDR3 DNA, CDR3 protein. D genes are given only for firm matches. Rows may omit the clone size; those that give it use once, few, many or a size class.

-	TRBV11-2	TRBD2	TRBJ2-1	TGTGCCAGCAGCTGGCACCAGCGGGGCGGCAATGAGCAGTTCTTC	CASSWHQRGGNEQFF
-	TRBV29-1	TRBD1	TRBJ2-1	TGCAGCGTAGACCTCCGGGACAGATCCTACAATGAGCAGTTCTTC	CSVDLRDRSYNEQFF
-	TRBV6-5	-	TRBJ2-2	TGTGCCAGCAGTTACGTGAACACCGGGGAGCTGTTTTTT	CASSYVNTGELFF
-	TRBV2	TRBD1	TRBJ2-5	TGTGCCAGCCGGACAGGGGAAGAGACCCAGTACTTC	CASRTGEETQYF
few	TRBV21-1	-	TRBJ2-5	TGTGCCAGCAGTCGTGGGGGCAACCAAGAGACCCAGTACTTC	CASSRGGNQETQYF
few	TRBV5-1	TRBD2	TRBJ2-2	TGCGCCAGCAGCTTCGCTTCGGGAGCGGGGGCCTCGAACACCGGGGAGCTGTTTTTT	CASSFASGAGASNTGELFF
-	TRBV5-1	-	TRBJ1-5	TGCGCCAGCAGCGTGGGGGGGTCTGGTCAGCCCCAGCATTTT	CASSVGGSGQPQHF
-	TRBV11-2	-	TRBJ2-2	TGTGCCAGCACCCTAGGCGGGGAGCTGTTTTTT	CASTLGGELFF
-	TRBV29-1	-	TRBJ2-3	TGCAGCTTGTGGGCAGATACGCAGTATTTT	CSLWADTQYF
once	TRBV27	-	TRBJ2-1	TGTGCCAGCAGTGTCACAGCTGCCTACAATGAGCAGTTCTTC	CASSVTAAYNEQFF
-	TRBV27	-	TRBJ2-1	TGTGCCAGCAGCCTTGGTGAGGGGAGCTCCTACAATGAGCAGTTCTTC	CASSLGEGSSYNEQFF
-	TRBV29-1	-	TRBJ2-2	TGCAGCGTCGGCCGACAGGCCGGGGAGCTGTTTTTT	CSVGRQAGELFF
few	TRBV27	TRBD1	TRBJ1-2	TGTGCCAGCAGCCCCCTCAAACAGGGGATAGAGGGCTACACCTTC	CASSPLKQGIEGYTF
-	TRBV7-8	-	TRBJ2-3	TGTGCCAGCAGCTTCGCCGGGACGGCAAGCACAGATACGCAGTATTTT	CASSFAGTASTDTQYF
few	TRBV11-2	-	TRBJ1-1	TGTGCCAGCAGTCTCACAGGAACTGAAGCTTTCTTT	CASSLTGTEAFF
few	TRBV5-1	-	TRBJ2-5	TGCGCCAGCAGGGCAAGACAAGAGACCCAGTACTTC	CASRARQETQYF
-	TRBV27	-	TRBJ2-5	TGTGCCAGCAGTTCCCAGGAGGGAGAGACCCAGTACTTC	CASSSQEGETQYF
-	TRBV27	-	TRBJ2-1	TGTGCCAGCAGTCGTGGGGGTATCGTACGGGCAAATGAGCAGTTCTTC	CASSRGGIVRANEQFF
few	TRBV29-1	-	TRBJ1-2	TGCAGCGCTCCGGGACAAGATGGCTACACCTTC	CSAPGQDGYTF
few	TRBV10-3	-	TRBJ1-5	TGTGCCATCAGTGAGGCAGGACTCCAGGAGCCCCAGCATTTT	CAISEAGLQEPQHF
-	TRBV29-1	-	TRBJ2-2	TGCAGCGTTGAGGCAGATGCGAACACCGGGGAGCTGTTTTTT	CSVEADANTGELFF
few	TRBV5-4	-	TRBJ2-2	TGTGCCAGCAGCCTCAAGGGGACGAACACCGGGGAGCTGTTTTTT	CASSLKGTNTGELFF
once	TRBV30	TRBD1	TRBJ2-5	TGTGCTTCGGACAGGGGGAGCGAGACCCAGTACTTC	CASDRGSETQYF
-	TRBV4-3	-	TRBJ2-2	TGCGCCAGCAGCCAAGATCTCGGGGTGTCCGGGGAGCTGTTTTTT	CASSQDLGVSGELFF
-	TRBV6-5	-	TRBJ1-1	TGTGCCAGCAGTCCGGGGGGGAGCACTGAAGCTTTCTTT	CASSPGGSTEAFF
few	TRBV7-3	TRBD1	TRBJ2-2	TGTGCCAGCAGCTTAATCGACAGGGGGCCCACCGGGGAGCTGTTTTTT	CASSLIDRGPTGELFF
-	TRBV4-2	TRBD1	TRBJ1-2	TGTGCCAGCAGCCAAGATATAACGGGGACAGGATGGGGAGACTACACCTTC	CASSQDITGTGWGDYTF
-	TRBV30	-	TRBJ1-2	TGTGCCTGGAGTGTGGGCAGTAACTATGGCTACACCTTC	CAWSVGSNYGYTF
few	TRBV7-9	-	TRBJ1-1	TGTGCCAGCAGTTCAATTTTGAACACTGAAGCTTTCTTT	CASSSILNTEAFF
-	TRBV7-8	-	TRBJ2-5	TGTGCCAGCATCCTCACCGGGACCTCACGGGAGACCCAGTACTTC	CASILTGTSRETQYF
-	TRBV29-1	TRBD1	TRBJ2-7	TGCAGCGTTGAAGATCATGGACAGGGGAAGCAGTACTTC	CSVEDHGQGKQYF
-	TRBV12-5	-	TRBJ1-5	TGTGCTAGTGGTTTGGGGCGGGGGTCGCCCCAGCATTTT	CASGLGRGSPQHF
-	TRBV7-9	-	TRBJ1-1	TGTGCCAGCAGCCAGAGACAGATGAACACTGAAGCTTTCTTT	CASSQRQMNTEAFF
few	TRBV7-9	-	TRBJ1-1	TGTGCCAGCAGCACTGCGCACCACACTGAAGCTTTCTTT	CASSTAHHTEAFF
few	TRBV29-1	-	TRBJ2-1	TGCAGCGTTGAAGATGGCGTAGGAAATGAGCAGTTCTTC	CSVEDGVGNEQFF
few	TRBV30	-	TRBJ2-7	TGTGCCTGGTTCTCTAGCGATTCCTACGAGCAGTACTTC	CAWFSSDSYEQYF
few	TRBV14	-	TRBJ2-3	TGTGCCAGCAGCCAATACGGGAGCACAGATACGCAGTATTTT	CASSQYGSTDTQYF
-	TRBV6-5	-	TRBJ2-5	TGTGCCAGCAGTTACTCGCTCGAGGGCCAGGGTGAGACCCAGTACTTC	CASSYSLEGQGETQYF
few	TRBV30	-	TRBJ1-6	TGTGCCTGGAGCCTAGGGGATTCCTATAATTCACCCCTCCACTTT	CAWSLGDSYNSPLHF
few	TRBV6-6	TRBD2	TRBJ2-3	TGTGCCAGCAGTTACTCTAGCGGGGGACCCACAGATACGCAGTATTTT	CASSYSSGGPTDTQYF
-	TRBV11-2	-	TRBJ2-7	TGTGCCAGCAGCTTCGATCTACCCCAAACTACCTACGAGCAGTACTTC	CASSFDLPQTTYEQYF
-	TRBV29-1	-	TRBJ2-3	TGCAGCGCCTACGACCAGACCCTAACAGATACGCAGTATTTT	CSAYDQTLTDTQYF
-	TRBV2	-	TRBJ2-3	TGTGCCAGCACGGGTGAGGATACGCAGTATTTT	CASTGEDTQYF
-	TRBV7-8	-	TRBJ2-7	TGTGCCAGCAGCTTAGGAGGGGACGAGCAGTACTTC	CASSLGGDEQYF
-	TRBV10-3	-	TRBJ2-6	TGTGCCACTTTGGTTTCTGGGGCCAACGTCCTGACTTTC	CATLVSGANVLTF
-	TRBV13	-	TRBJ2-1	TGTGCCAGCAGCTTAGAGCGTTACAATGAGCAGTTCTTC	CASSLERYNEQFF
-	TRBV2	-	TRBJ2-2	TGTGCCAGCAGTGAGGGACCGACCCAGAACACCGGGGAGCTGTTTTTT	CASSEGPTQNTGELFF